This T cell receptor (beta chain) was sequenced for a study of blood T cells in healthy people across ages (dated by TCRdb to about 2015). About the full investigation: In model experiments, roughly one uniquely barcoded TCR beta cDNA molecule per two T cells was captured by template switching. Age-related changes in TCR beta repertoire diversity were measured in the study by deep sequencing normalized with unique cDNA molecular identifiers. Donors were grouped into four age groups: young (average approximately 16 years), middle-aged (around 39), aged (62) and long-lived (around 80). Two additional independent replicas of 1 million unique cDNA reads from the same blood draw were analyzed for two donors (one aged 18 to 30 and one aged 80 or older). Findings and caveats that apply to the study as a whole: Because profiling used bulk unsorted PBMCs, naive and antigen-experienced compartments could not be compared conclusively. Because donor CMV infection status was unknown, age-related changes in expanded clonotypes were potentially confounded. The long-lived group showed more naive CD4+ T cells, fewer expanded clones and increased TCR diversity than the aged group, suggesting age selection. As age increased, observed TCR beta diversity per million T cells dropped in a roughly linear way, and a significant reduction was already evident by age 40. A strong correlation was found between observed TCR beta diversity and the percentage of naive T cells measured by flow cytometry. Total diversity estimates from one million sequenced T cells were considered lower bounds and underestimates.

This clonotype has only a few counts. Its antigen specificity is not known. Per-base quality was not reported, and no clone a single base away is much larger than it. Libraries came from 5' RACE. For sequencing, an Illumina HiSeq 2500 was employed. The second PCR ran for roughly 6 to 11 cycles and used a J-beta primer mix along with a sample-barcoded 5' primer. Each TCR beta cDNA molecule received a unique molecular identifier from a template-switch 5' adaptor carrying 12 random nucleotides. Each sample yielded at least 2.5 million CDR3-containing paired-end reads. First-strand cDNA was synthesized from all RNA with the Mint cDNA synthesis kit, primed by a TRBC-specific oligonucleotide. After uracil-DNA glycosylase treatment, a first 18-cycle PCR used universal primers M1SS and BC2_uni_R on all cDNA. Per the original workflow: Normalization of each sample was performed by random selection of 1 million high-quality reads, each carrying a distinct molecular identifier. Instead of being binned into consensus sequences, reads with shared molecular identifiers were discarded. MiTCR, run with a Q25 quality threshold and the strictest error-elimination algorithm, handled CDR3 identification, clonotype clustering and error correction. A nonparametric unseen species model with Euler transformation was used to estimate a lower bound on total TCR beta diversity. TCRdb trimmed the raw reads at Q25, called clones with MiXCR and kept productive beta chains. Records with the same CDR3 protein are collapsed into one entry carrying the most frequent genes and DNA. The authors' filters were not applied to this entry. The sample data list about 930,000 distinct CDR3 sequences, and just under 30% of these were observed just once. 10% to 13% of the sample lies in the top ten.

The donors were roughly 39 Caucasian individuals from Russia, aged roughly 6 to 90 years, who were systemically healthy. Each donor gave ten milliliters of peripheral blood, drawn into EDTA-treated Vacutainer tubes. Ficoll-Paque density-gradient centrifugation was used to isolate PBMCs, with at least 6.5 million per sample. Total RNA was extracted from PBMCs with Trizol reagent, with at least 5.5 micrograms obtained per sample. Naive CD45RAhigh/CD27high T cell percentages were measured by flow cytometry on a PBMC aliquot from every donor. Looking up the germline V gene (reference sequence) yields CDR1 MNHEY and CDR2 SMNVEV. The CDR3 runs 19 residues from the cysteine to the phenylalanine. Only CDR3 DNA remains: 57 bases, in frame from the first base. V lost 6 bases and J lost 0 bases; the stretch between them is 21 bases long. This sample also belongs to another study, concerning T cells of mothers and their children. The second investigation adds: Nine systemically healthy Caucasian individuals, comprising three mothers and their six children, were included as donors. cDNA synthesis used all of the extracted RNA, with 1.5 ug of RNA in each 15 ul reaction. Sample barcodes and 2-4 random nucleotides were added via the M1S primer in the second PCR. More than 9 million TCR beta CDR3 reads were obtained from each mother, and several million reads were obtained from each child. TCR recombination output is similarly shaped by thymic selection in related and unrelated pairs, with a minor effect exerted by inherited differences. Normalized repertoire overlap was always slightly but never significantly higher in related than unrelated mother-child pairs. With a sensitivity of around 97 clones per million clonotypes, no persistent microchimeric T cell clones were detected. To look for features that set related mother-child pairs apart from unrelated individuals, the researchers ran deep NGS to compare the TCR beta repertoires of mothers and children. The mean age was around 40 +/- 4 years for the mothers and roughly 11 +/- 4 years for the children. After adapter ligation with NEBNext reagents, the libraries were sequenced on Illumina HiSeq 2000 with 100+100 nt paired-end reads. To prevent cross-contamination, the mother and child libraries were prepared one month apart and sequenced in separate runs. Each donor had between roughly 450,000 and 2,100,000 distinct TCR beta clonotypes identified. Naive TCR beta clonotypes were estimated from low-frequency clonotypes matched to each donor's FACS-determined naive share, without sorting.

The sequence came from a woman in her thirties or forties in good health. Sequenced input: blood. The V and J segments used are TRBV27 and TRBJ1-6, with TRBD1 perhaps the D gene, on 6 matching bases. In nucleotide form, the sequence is TGTGCCAGCAGCCGCCTCGTCCGGGGGGGCCTCTCCTATAATTCACCCCTCCACTTT. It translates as CASSRLVRGGLSYNSPLHF.